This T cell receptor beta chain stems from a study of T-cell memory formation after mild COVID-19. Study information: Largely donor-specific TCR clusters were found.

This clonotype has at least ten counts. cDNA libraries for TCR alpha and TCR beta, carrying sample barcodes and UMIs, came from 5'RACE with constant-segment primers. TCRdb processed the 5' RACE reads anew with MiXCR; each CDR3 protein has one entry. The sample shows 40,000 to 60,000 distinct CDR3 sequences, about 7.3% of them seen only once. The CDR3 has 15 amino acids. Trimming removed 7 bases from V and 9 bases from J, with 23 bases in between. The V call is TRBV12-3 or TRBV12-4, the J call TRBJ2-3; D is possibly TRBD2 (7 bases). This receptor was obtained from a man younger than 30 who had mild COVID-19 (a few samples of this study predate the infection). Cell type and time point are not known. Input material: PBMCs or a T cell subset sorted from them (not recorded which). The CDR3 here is CASTQLAGASWTQYF. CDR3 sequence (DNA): TGTGCCAGCACTCAATTGGCGGGGGCCTCATGGACGCAGTATTTT.